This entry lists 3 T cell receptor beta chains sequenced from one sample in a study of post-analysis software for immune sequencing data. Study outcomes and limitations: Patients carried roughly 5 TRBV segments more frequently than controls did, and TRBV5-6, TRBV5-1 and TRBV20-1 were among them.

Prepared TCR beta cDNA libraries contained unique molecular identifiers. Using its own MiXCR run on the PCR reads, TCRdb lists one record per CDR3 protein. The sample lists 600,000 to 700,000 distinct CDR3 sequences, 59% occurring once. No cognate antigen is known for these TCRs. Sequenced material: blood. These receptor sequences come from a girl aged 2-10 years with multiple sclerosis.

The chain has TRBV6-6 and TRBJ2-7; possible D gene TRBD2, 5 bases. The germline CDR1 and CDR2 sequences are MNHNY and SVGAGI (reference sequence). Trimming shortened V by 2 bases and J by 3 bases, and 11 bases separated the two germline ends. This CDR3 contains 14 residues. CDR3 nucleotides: TGTGCCAGCAGTTACGGCGCGGGCTTCTACGAGCAGTACTTC. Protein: CASSYGAGFYEQYF.

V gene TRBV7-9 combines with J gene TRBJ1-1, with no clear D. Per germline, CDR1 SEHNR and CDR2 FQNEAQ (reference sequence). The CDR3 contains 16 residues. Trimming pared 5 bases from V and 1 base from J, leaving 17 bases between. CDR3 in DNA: TGTGCCAGCAGCCCCTTGGACCTTCTAGGGAACACTGAAGCTTTCTTT. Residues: CASSPLDLLGNTEAFF.

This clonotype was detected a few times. CDR3 sequence reads: CASSTASGSNEQYF. CDR3 nucleotide sequence: TGTGCCAGCAGCACCGCTAGCGGGAGTAACGAGCAGTACTTC. This chain uses TRBV6-5 with TRBJ2-7; 10 positions agree with TRBD2. CDR3 size: 14 residues. V was clipped by 6 bases and J by 5 bases; unmatched bases: 7. CDR1 and CDR2 from the germline V gene are MNHEY and SVGAGI.